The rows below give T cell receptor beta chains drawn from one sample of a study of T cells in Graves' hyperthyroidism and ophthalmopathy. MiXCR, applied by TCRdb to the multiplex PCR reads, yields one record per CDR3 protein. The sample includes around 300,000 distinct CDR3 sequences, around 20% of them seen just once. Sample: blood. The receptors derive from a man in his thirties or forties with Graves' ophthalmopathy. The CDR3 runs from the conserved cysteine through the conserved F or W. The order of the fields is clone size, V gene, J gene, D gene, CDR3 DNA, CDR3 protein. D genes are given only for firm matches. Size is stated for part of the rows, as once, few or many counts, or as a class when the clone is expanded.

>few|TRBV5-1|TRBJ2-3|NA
TGCGCCAGCAGCTTGGGAGGGTCCCACACAGATACGCAGTATTTT
CASSLGGSHTDTQYF
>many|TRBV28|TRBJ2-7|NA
TGTGCCAGCAGTTTCCTCAGGGGCTACGAGCAGTACTTC
CASSFLRGYEQYF
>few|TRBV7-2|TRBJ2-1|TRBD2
TGTGCCAGCAGCAGGACTGGCGGGAGATACAATGAGCAGTTCTTC
CASSRTGGRYNEQFF
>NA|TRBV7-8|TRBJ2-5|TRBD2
TGTGCCAGCAGCTACTATAGCGGGAAAGAGACCCAGTACTTC
CASSYYSGKETQYF
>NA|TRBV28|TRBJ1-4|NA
NA
CASPPRDRGRLKNCFF
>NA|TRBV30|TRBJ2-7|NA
TGTGCCTGGAGTCGGCCCGGGGTCCCCTACGAGCAGTACTTC
CAWSRPGVPYEQYF
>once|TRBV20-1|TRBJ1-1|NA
TGCAGTGCCGAAAGGGGCCGGAACACTGAAGCTTTCTTT
CSAERGRNTEAFF
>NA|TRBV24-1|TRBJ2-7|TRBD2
TGTGCCACCAGTGACGGACTAGGGCACTACGAGCAGTACTTC
CATSDGLGHYEQYF
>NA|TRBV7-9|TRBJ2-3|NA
TGTGCCAGCAGCTTAGTGGGGGATCTCACCACAGATACGCAGTATTTT
CASSLVGDLTTDTQYF
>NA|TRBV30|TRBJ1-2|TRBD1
TGTGCCTGGAGTGTACTAGGGACAGGGTTTAACGATGGCTACACCTTC
CAWSVLGTGFNDGYTF
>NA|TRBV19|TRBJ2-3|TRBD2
TGTGCCAGTAGTGAGGGACTAGAGGATACGCAGTATTTT
CASSEGLEDTQYF
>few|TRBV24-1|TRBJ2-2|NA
TGTGCCACCAGTGATTTGGGTTTTAACGGGGAGCTGTTTTTT
CATSDLGFNGELFF
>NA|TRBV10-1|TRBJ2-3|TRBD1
TGCGCCAGCATAGCGGGACAGGGGCCTCCCGGGGATACGCAGTATTTT
CASIAGQGPPGDTQYF
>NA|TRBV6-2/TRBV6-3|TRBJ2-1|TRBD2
TGTGCCAGCAAGGGACTAGCGGGACCATACAATGAGCAGTTCTTC
CASKGLAGPYNEQFF